Shown below are 12 T cell receptor beta chains from a single sample sequenced in a study of blood T cell repertoires in COVID-19. Repertoires were generated with immunoSEQ multiplex PCR, while TCRdb's copy carries only in-frame clones and drops some. The table shows approximately 88,000 clones, with around three quarters occurring only once. Specimen: peripheral blood. These receptors were collected from a man aged 50-60 years who had recovered from COVID-19.

This clone was counted at least ten times. The chain uses TRBV4-2 and TRBJ2-3; 9 bases map to TRBD2. Germline-derived CDR1 and CDR2 are LGHNA and YNFKEQ. The trim removed 0 bases at V and 3 bases at J, leaving 7 bases unmatched. The CDR3 is 17 amino acids. The CDR3 nucleotides read TGTGCCAGCAGCCAAGATCTAGAGCGGGGGGTTACAGATACGCAGTATTTT. This gives the protein CASSQDLERGVTDTQYF.

The chain links TRBV9 to TRBJ1-6, with 9 bases matching TRBD1. V gave up 4 bases and J gave up 6 bases; unmatched junction bases: 8. The CDR3 totals 16 residues. Germline V gene data show CDR1 as SGDLS and CDR2 as YYNGEE. The CDR3 reads CASSRGGQGGNSPLHF. Here the CDR3 DNA reads TGTGCCAGCAGCAGGGGGGGACAGGGTGGTAATTCACCCCTCCACTTT. The full variable domain, with the rest looked up from reference TRBV9 and TRBJ1-6, is DSGVTQTPKHLITATGQRVTLRCSPRSGDLSVYWYQQSLDQGLQFLIQYYNGEERAKGNILERFSAQQFPDLHSELNLSSLELGDSALYFCASSRGGQGGNSPLHFGNGTRLTVT.

The chain uses TRBV24-1 and TRBJ2-3, with TRBD2 matching over 12 bases. The V gene end was trimmed by 3 bases and the J gene end by 6 bases; junction bases not matched to a gene: 3. Germline-derived CDR1 and CDR2 are KGHDR and SFDVKD. The CDR3 consists of 15 residues. The CDR3 loop reads CATSDPGTSGDTQYF. CDR3 DNA sequence: TGTGCCACCAGTGATCCTGGGACTAGCGGGGATACGCAGTATTTT.

The chain joins TRBV13 to TRBJ2-5; the match to TRBD1 covers 9 bases. Germline V gene data show CDR1 as PRHDT and CDR2 as FYEKMQ (reference sequence). Losses at the gene ends were 5 bases for V and 5 bases for J; bases not matched to a gene: 6. This CDR3 spans 14 amino acids. DNA for the CDR3: TGTGCCAGCAGCCTACAGGGGGCCGGGGAGACCCAGTACTTC. Its translation: CASSLQGAGETQYF.

V usage is TRBV7-2 and J usage is TRBJ2-1, with TRBD1 matching over 8 bases. Trimming removed 3 bases from V and 6 bases from J; junction bases left unmatched: 4. This CDR3 comprises 14 residues. Germline-derived CDR1 and CDR2 are SGHTA and FQGNSA. The CDR3 region is CASSLRGQVNEQFF. CDR3 DNA: TGTGCCAGCAGCTTGAGGGGACAGGTCAATGAGCAGTTCTTC.

This clone was seen only once. The J gene is TRBJ2-5, the V gene TRBV11-2, with a possible D match to TRBD2 (6 bases). In germline, CDR1 is SGHAT, CDR2 FQNNGV. The CDR3 extends over 15 amino acids. V gave up 3 bases and J gave up 5 bases, with 16 bases separating them. CDR3 sequence (DNA): TGTGCCAGCAGCTTCGGGAGTACCGACGACGAGACCCAGTACTTC. The encoded protein is CASSFGSTDDETQYF.

This clone was seen a few times. This chain links TRBV30 with TRBJ1-6; the match to TRBD1 covers 10 bases. The CDR3 loop spans 14 amino acids. CDR1 and CDR2 from the germline V gene are GTSNPN and SVGIG (reference sequence). V lost 1 base and J lost 9; bases outside the gene matches: 3. The CDR3 region has the DNA TGTGCCTGGAGTGCCTGGACAGGGGGTTCACCCCTCCACTTT. Its protein is CAWSAWTGGSPLHF.

This clone appeared a few times. J is TRBJ2-3 and V is TRBV19; perhaps TRBD2 as D (6 bases). Germline-derived CDR1 and CDR2 are LNHDA and SQIVND (reference sequence). This CDR3 is built from 16 residues. V was shortened by 5 bases and J by 0 bases, with 15 bases between the two germline ends. The CDR3 sequence: CASSPRGSTSTDTQYF. The CDR3 nucleotides are TGTGCCAGTAGTCCGCGGGGCTCAACCAGCACAGATACGCAGTATTTT.

This clone was detected once. The genes are TRBV19 and TRBJ2-7; 8 bases match TRBD2. There are 13 residues in the CDR3. In germline, CDR1 is LNHDA, CDR2 SQIVND (reference sequence). V lost 9 bases and J lost 4; bases outside the gene matches: 8. The CDR3 DNA sequence: TGTGCCAGCCAGAAGCGGGAGACTTACGAGCAGTACTTC. Residues: CASQKRETYEQYF. Full variable domain (missing parts from reference TRBV19 and TRBJ2-7): DGGITQSPKYLFRKEGQNVTLSCEQNLNHDAMYWYRQDPGQGLRLIYYSQIVNDFQKGDIAEGYSVSREKKESFPLTVTSAQKNPTAFYLCASQKRETYEQYFGPGTRLTVT.

On this clone: This may be a read error: a much more frequent sequence differs by one nucleotide. This chain uses TRBV13 with TRBJ2-2; D may be TRBD2 (5 bases). Per the germline V gene, CDR1 is PRHDT and CDR2 is FYEKMQ (reference sequence). The CDR3 is made up of 12 amino acids. This CDR3 reads CASSLPAGEPFF. In nucleotides, the CDR3 is TGTGCCAGCAGCTTACCCGCCGGGGAGCCGTTTTTT.

The V call is TRBV25-1, the J call TRBJ2-2; the D gene is possibly TRBD2 (6 bases). Trimming stripped 4 bases from V and 4 bases from J, with 16 bases between. The CDR3 is made up of 16 amino acids. The germline V gene has CDR1 MGHDK and CDR2 SYGVNS. The CDR3 DNA reads TGTGCCAGCAGTGTCCCAGGAGGGCCCGGCACCGGGGAGCTGTTTTTT. Translating it yields CASSVPGGPGTGELFF.

The V call is TRBV12-3 or TRBV12-4, the J call TRBJ1-1, with D unclear. The CDR3 length is 12 residues. The germline V and J ends were trimmed by 3 bases and 10 bases, with 12 bases remaining between them. CDR3 loop: CASSLFDGVAFF. The CDR3 nucleotides read TGTGCCAGCAGTTTGTTCGACGGAGTAGCTTTCTTT.